A selection of T cell receptor beta chains follows, all from one sample in a study of a mutant IDH1 vaccine in newly diagnosed glioma. No cognate antigen is known for these TCRs. Assay used: immunoSEQ multiplex PCR; TCRdb lists only in-frame clones, some missing. The sample has more than 55,000 clones; 84% are singletons. The sequences come from PBMCs, collected from a glioma patient whose treatment included an IDH1 peptide vaccine. The receptors originated from a man in his thirties or forties with glioma. Both conserved end residues are trimmed from each CDR3. A D gene is named only where the DNA matches it firmly.

D gene,J gene,V gene,CDR3 protein
.,TRBJ2-5,TRBV4-1,ASSRIPGGDETQY
.,TRBJ1-1,TRBV6-1,ASSAFPGSQINTEAF
TRBD1,TRBJ1-3,TRBV7-2,ASSLSGQGGNTIY
.,TRBJ1-1,TRBV28,ASSSYDSRGTEAF
TRBD1,TRBJ1-6,TRBV19,ASKDRDVRNSPLH
.,TRBJ2-1,TRBV6-5,ASSTRDHPYNEQF
TRBD1,TRBJ2-7,TRBV27,ASSSSGQGGYEQY
.,TRBJ2-1,TRBV7-9,ASHWGTDDTNEQF
TRBD1,TRBJ1-2,TRBV11-2,ASNPGQGPYGYT
TRBD1,TRBJ2-5,TRBV10-1,ASSESGQQETQY
.,TRBJ1-5,TRBV6-1,ASSGRGGSNQPQH
.,TRBJ1-4,TRBV5-1,ASSLDSSNEKLF
TRBD2,TRBJ2-3,TRBV28,ASSSGTSGGKGRIDTQY
.,TRBJ2-7,TRBV7-8,ASSLSPPNYEQY
.,TRBJ2-7,TRBV18,ASSPGSLADEQY
.,TRBJ2-5,TRBV2,ASSTTGTPAETQY
.,TRBJ1-6,TRBV27,ASSLSETPGNSPLH
.,.,TRBV6-5,ASSYRNRDHSYEQY
.,TRBJ2-7,TRBV27,ASSPDRYEQY
.,TRBJ2-4,TRBV27,ASSLSGLAKNIQY
.,TRBJ1-1,TRBV11-2,ASTPVLYYVVNTEAF
.,TRBJ2-7,TRBV6-5,ASKRGENSYEQY
TRBD1,TRBJ1-2,TRBV28,AIHSDRLDRGNGYT
.,TRBJ1-1,TRBV6-5,ASSYSSFNTEAF
.,TRBJ2-5,TRBV27,ASRLGVGETQY
.,TRBJ2-7,TRBV30,AWSVGGGSYEQY
.,TRBJ2-3,TRBV6-6,ASSSGQIRQEY
TRBD1,TRBJ2-2,TRBV18,ASSPLEGGAGNTGELF
.,TRBJ2-2,TRBV6-1,ASSEALTLGGLSGELF
.,TRBJ2-5,TRBV7-8,ASSFSAATQETQY
TRBD1,TRBJ1-4,TRBV7-9,ASSQPTGTNEKLF
TRBD1,TRBJ1-3,TRBV30,AGRQGSSGNTIY
TRBD2,TRBJ2-1,TRBV4-1,ASSQGSGGINEQF
.,TRBJ1-1,TRBV19,ASSIVAGGLDTEAF
.,TRBJ2-1,TRBV9,ASSVRGWNEQF
.,TRBJ1-1,TRBV6-5,ASGKGSATEAF
TRBD1,TRBJ2-1,TRBV4-1,ASSQGWTGAYNEQF
.,TRBJ1-5,TRBV29-1,SVGGSTNQPQH
.,TRBJ1-1,TRBV30,AWSLDGQYTEAF
.,TRBJ1-6,TRBV30,AWSHGSSYNSPLH
TRBD1,TRBJ2-7,TRBV15,ATSREGQSYEQY
TRBD1,TRBJ2-7,TRBV27,ASGSGQGALEQY
TRBD1,TRBJ1-5,TRBV19,ASSIGQGNQPQH
.,TRBJ2-2,TRBV5-1,ASSPRGGMNTGELF
.,TRBJ1-5,TRBV11-2,ASSLGGQIISDQPQH
.,TRBJ1-1,TRBV5-1,ASSLNREEAF
TRBD2,TRBJ2-5,TRBV19,ASSFRSGLAVETQY